These T cell receptor beta chains were read from a single sample in a study of cytomegalovirus exposure and HLA in healthy donors. Profiling relied on immunoSEQ multiplex PCR, and the TCRdb table lists in-frame clones only, not all of them. The sample consists of roughly 300,000 clones, 87% of them appearing once. Sequences were obtained from PBMCs. Receptors originate from a woman aged 30 to 39 in good health and CMV-seropositive. Each CDR3 is given without its conserved first and last residue. Fields, in order: J gene, V gene, CDR3 protein.

J gene: TRBJ2-7; V gene: TRBV5-8; CDR3 protein: ASSQGQYEQY
J gene: TRBJ1-5; V gene: TRBV6-5; CDR3 protein: ASSKDSTAQPQH
J gene: TRBJ1-2; V gene: TRBV12-5; CDR3 protein: ASGQSGWGLGYT
J gene: TRBJ2-3; V gene: TRBV18; CDR3 protein: ASSLVAGGVDTQY
J gene: TRBJ2-7; V gene: TRBV5-1; CDR3 protein: ASTAGRETYEQY
J gene: TRBJ2-7; V gene: TRBV7-2; CDR3 protein: ASSSGTEKLYEQY
J gene: TRBJ1-1; V gene: TRBV29-1; CDR3 protein: SVAQRTGPNTEAF
J gene: TRBJ2-5; V gene: TRBV30; CDR3 protein: AWKYPGGTQY
J gene: TRBJ1-1; V gene: TRBV4-3; CDR3 protein: ASSQSDRRVGSEAF
J gene: TRBJ2-1; V gene: TRBV7-3; CDR3 protein: ASSLSDWDEQF
J gene: TRBJ2-1; V gene: TRBV28; CDR3 protein: AAQRGGGRYEQF
J gene: TRBJ2-3; V gene: TRBV15; CDR3 protein: ATSIVGGRTDTQY
J gene: TRBJ1-1; V gene: TRBV29-1; CDR3 protein: SVPQTRGHTEAF
J gene: TRBJ2-2; V gene: TRBV4-1; CDR3 protein: AGGTGDGRNTGELF
J gene: TRBJ1-2; V gene: TRBV5-6; CDR3 protein: ASSPRDRADYGYT
J gene: TRBJ2-5; V gene: TRBV7-8; CDR3 protein: ASSLERQAVETQY
J gene: TRBJ2-7; V gene: TRBV5-6; CDR3 protein: ASSWGTGGYEQY
J gene: TRBJ1-2; V gene: TRBV6-4; CDR3 protein: ATGTSRGYT
J gene: TRBJ2-3; V gene: TRBV9; CDR3 protein: ASSPSGLAGTSSTDTQY
J gene: TRBJ2-6; V gene: TRBV5-1; CDR3 protein: ASSFVAGATSGANVLT
J gene: TRBJ1-1; V gene: TRBV18; CDR3 protein: ASSQWGDTEAF
J gene: TRBJ1-2; V gene: TRBV19; CDR3 protein: ASSKGQGFNYGYT
J gene: TRBJ2-7; V gene: TRBV5-6; CDR3 protein: ASSRRYEQY
J gene: TRBJ1-1; V gene: TRBV7-9; CDR3 protein: ASSPWGTEAF
J gene: TRBJ2-3; V gene: TRBV10-3; CDR3 protein: AIGGLHTDTQY
J gene: TRBJ2-4; V gene: TRBV28; CDR3 protein: ASSTRRNIQY
J gene: TRBJ2-2; V gene: TRBV2; CDR3 protein: ASMDIAGFTGELF
J gene: TRBJ2-7; V gene: TRBV5-1; CDR3 protein: ASSSPESSYEQY
J gene: TRBJ2-7; V gene: TRBV4-2; CDR3 protein: ASSQDGQGSYEQY
J gene: TRBJ2-1; V gene: TRBV13; CDR3 protein: ASTPSASGYNEQF
J gene: TRBJ2-7; V gene: TRBV10-3; CDR3 protein: AASGTSYEQY
J gene: TRBJ1-1; V gene: TRBV11-3; CDR3 protein: ASSQPGTGNTEAF
J gene: TRBJ1-1; V gene: TRBV7-3; CDR3 protein: ASSSRSGTGLTEAF
J gene: TRBJ1-3; V gene: TRBV25-1; CDR3 protein: ASSSGAGNTIY
J gene: TRBJ1-2; V gene: TRBV5-1; CDR3 protein: ASSLAPGGYT
J gene: TRBJ2-7; V gene: TRBV12-5; CDR3 protein: ASANNPLTGFRNEQY
J gene: TRBJ1-6; V gene: TRBV6-1; CDR3 protein: ASSVDGNSPLH
J gene: TRBJ2-7; V gene: TRBV11-2; CDR3 protein: ASSDYEQY
J gene: TRBJ2-2; V gene: TRBV5-6; CDR3 protein: ASGKQVAGELF
J gene: TRBJ1-5; V gene: TRBV30; CDR3 protein: AWSKGQGVQPQH
J gene: TRBJ2-1; V gene: TRBV4-2; CDR3 protein: ASRQGSGGFYNEQF
J gene: TRBJ2-6; V gene: TRBV11-1; CDR3 protein: ASSDPTGGVNVLT
J gene: TRBJ2-3; V gene: TRBV27; CDR3 protein: ASSLFGADTQY
J gene: TRBJ1-2; V gene: TRBV28; CDR3 protein: ASSEIRTGGEGYT
J gene: TRBJ2-7; V gene: TRBV7-6; CDR3 protein: ASLLTALGPQVFYEQY